The 28 T cell receptor beta chains in this list originate from one sample, sequenced in a study of cytomegalovirus exposure and HLA in healthy donors. The PCR ran on 60 Vbeta and 13 Jbeta primers. Generated by immunoSEQ multiplex PCR, the TCRdb table keeps only in-frame clones and is missing some. The top ten clones hold around 3.9% of a sample with about 100,000 clones, around 83% of them seen once. Sequenced: PBMCs. These receptors originate from a man aged 25 to 40 in good health and CMV-seronegative.

The chain combines TRBV6-5 with TRBJ1-2, with 12 bases matching TRBD1. The CDR3 runs 13 residues. V shed 8 bases and J 5 bases; nucleotides not matched to a gene: 3. Germline CDR1 reads MNHEY; CDR2 reads SVGAGI. The CDR3 DNA reads TGTGCCAGCGGGGACAGGGGGCCATATGGCTACACCTTC. It is translated as CASGDRGPYGYTF.

The chain is built from TRBV2 and TRBJ2-1, with 10 positions matching TRBD2. CDR3 size: 15 residues. Per the germline V gene, CDR1 is SNHLY and CDR2 is FYNNEI. CDR3 DNA sequence: TGTGCGGAGCGGGACCCTAGCGGGAGCTACAATGAGCAGTTCTTC. Translation gives CAERDPSGSYNEQFF. The variable domain in full, with the rest retrieved from reference TRBV2 and TRBJ2-1, is EPEVTQTPSHQVTQMGQEVILRCVPISNHLYFYWYRQILGQKVEFLVSFYNNEISEKSEIFDDQFSVERPDGSNFTLKIRSTKLEDSAMYFCAERDPSGSYNEQFFGPGTRLTVL.

V and J are TRBV5-1 and TRBJ1-6; 7 bases are shared with TRBD1. The J segment lost 4 bases and the V segment lost 0 bases, leaving 4 bases of the junction unmatched. The CDR3 extends over 16 amino acids. CDR1 is SGHRS and CDR2 is YFSETQ in the germline V gene. The CDR3: CASSLAGTEYNSPLHF. CDR3 coding DNA: TGCGCCAGCAGCTTGGCCGGGACAGAATATAATTCACCCCTCCACTTT.

The chain joins TRBV6-1 to TRBJ1-6; TRBD1 matches at 9 bases. CDR3 length: 15 amino acids. Germline values: CDR1 MNHNS, CDR2 SASEGT. Trimming took 5 bases from V and 6 from J; bases not matched to a gene: 5. The CDR3 spells CASSKQGALNSPLHF. In DNA, the CDR3 is TGTGCCAGCAGTAAACAGGGGGCTCTTAATTCACCCCTCCACTTT.

The CDR3 loop reads CASSDSRVRYTF. CDR3 DNA sequence: TGTGCCAGCAGTGACTCGAGAGTCCGCTACACCTTC. The chain couples TRBV6-4 to TRBJ1-2; D is undetermined. Germline V gene lookup returns CDR1 MRHNA and CDR2 SNTAGT. The ends were cut back, 0 bases at V and 9 bases at J, with 8 bases in the middle. The length of the CDR3 is 12 residues.

The sample holds one count of this clone. The chain combines TRBV5-1 with TRBJ2-3, with 10 nucleotides matching TRBD2. The length of the CDR3 is 15 residues. Germline assignment: CDR1 SGHRS and CDR2 YFSETQ. J gave up 2 bases and V 3 bases, and 3 bases lay outside the gene matches. CDR3 DNA sequence: TGCGCCAGCAGCTACGGACTAGCGGCCACAGATACGCAGTATTTT. It translates to CASSYGLAATDTQYF. The full variable domain, in which reference TRBV5-1 and TRBJ2-3 provide the parts outside the CDR3, is KAGVTQTPRYLIKTRGQQVTLSCSPISGHRSVSWYQQTPGQGLQFLFEYFSETQRNKGNFPGRFSGRQFSNSRSEMNVSTLELGDSALYLCASSYGLAATDTQYFGPGTRLTVL.

V usage is TRBV27 and J usage is TRBJ2-1, with TRBD1 as a possible D gene (6 bases). The CDR3 loop spans 14 amino acids. Germline CDR1 reads MNHEY; CDR2 reads SMNVEV (reference sequence). The V end was cut by 5 bases, the J end by 8 bases, with 16 bases between. This chain's CDR3 is CASSTTHRADEQFF. As DNA, the CDR3 is TGTGCCAGCAGTACCACCCACAGGGCGGATGAGCAGTTCTTC.

J is TRBJ2-2 and V is TRBV19, with a tentative D call TRBD1 (5 bases). The ends were cut back, 5 bases at V and 5 bases at J, with 12 bases in the middle. CDR3 length equals 14 residues. CDR1 and CDR2 from the germline V gene are LNHDA and SQIVND (reference sequence). CDR3 sequence reads: CASSPRVGTGELFF. The CDR3 DNA reads TGTGCCAGTAGTCCCAGGGTTGGAACCGGGGAGCTGTTTTTT.

Details on this clone: Sequence at one end of the junction differs from germline and may be a read error. Other DNA sequences in this specimen translate into the identical CDR3. This chain uses TRBV5-1 with TRBJ2-7; TRBD1 matches at 8 bases. Germline CDR1 is SGHRS and CDR2 is YFSETQ. This CDR3 comprises 14 residues. The CDR3 DNA is TGCGCCAGTAGCTTGGACAGGGTCCCTGACGAGCAGTACTTC. The encoded protein is CASSLDRVPDEQYF. Full variable domain (missing parts from reference TRBV5-1 and TRBJ2-7): KAGVTQTPRYLIKTRGQQVTLSCSPISGHRSVSWYQQTPGQGLQFLFEYFSETQRNKGNFPGRFSGRQFSNSRSEMNVSTLELGDSALYLCASSLDRVPDEQYFGPGTRLTVT.

The gene calls are TRBV4-1 and TRBJ1-1, with TRBD1 matching over 7 bases. Trimming at V came to 3 bases and at J to 1 base, leaving 5 bases not matched to a gene. Germline-derived CDR1 and CDR2 are MGHRA and YSYEKL. CDR3 length: 15 amino acids. The CDR3 is CASSQWDRQNTEAFF. CDR3 coding DNA: TGCGCCAGCAGCCAGTGGGACAGACAGAACACTGAAGCTTTCTTT.

V usage is TRBV9 and J usage is TRBJ1-1; D is perhaps TRBD1 (6 bases). Germline CDR1 is SGDLS and CDR2 is YYNGEE. Trimming left V 2 bases short and J 2 bases short, with 16 bases between. This CDR3 is built from 16 residues. The CDR3 sequence: CASSVGQTNRNTEAFF. For the CDR3, the DNA is TGTGCCAGCAGCGTCGGACAGACAAACCGAAACACTGAAGCTTTCTTT.

This clone is a singleton in its sample. The sample contains more than one DNA sequence encoding this CDR3. The rearrangement uses TRBV7-2 and TRBJ2-5; D is perhaps TRBD1 (5 bases). Germline V lookup: CDR1 SGHTA, CDR2 FQGNSA. With 6 bases removed from V and 1 base from J, the gap between germline ends came to 9 bases. The CDR3 has 13 residues. The chain's CDR3 is CASRPGFQETQYF. The CDR3 DNA is TGTGCCAGCAGACCAGGGTTCCAAGAGACCCAGTACTTC.

Concerning this clone itself: Within the sample, other DNA sequences also encode this same CDR3. V is TRBV29-1 and J is TRBJ1-2; tentative D call: TRBD1 (5 bases). Trimming removed 0 bases from V and 2 bases from J, with 16 bases in between. CDR3 size: 16 residues. CDR1 and CDR2 from the germline V gene are SQVTM and ANQGSEA. The CDR3 reads CSVEDRRGGTNYGYTF. The DNA of the CDR3 is TGCAGCGTTGAAGATAGGAGGGGAGGCACCAACTATGGCTACACCTTC. The full variable domain, in which reference TRBV29-1 and TRBJ1-2 provide the parts outside the CDR3, is SAVISQKPSRDICQRGTSLTIQCQVDSQVTMMFWYRQQPGQSLTLIATANQGSEATYESGFVIDKFPISRPNLTFSTLTVSNMSPEDSSIYLCSVEDRRGGTNYGYTFGSGTRLTVV.

V usage is TRBV27 and J usage is TRBJ1-2; TRBD1 might be the D (5 bases). CDR3 length: 14 amino acids. The V end was cut by 5 bases, the J end by 8 bases, with 18 bases between. The V gene's germline CDR1 is MNHEY and CDR2 SMNVEV (reference sequence). For the CDR3, the DNA is TGTGCCAGCAGTCCCCGACGGGGGGGTGAGGGCTACACCTTC. It specifies CASSPRRGGEGYTF.

This chain uses TRBV11-2 with TRBJ2-7; D is uncertain. Trimming removed 2 bases at V and 2 bases at J, with 13 bases between. Germline CDR1 SGHAT, CDR2 FQNNGV. The CDR3 length is 15 residues. The CDR3 region is CASSLYPAGPYEQYF. For the CDR3, the DNA is TGTGCCAGCAGCTTATACCCGGCAGGCCCCTACGAGCAGTACTTC.

This rearrangement joins TRBV5-6 to TRBJ2-7; no clear D. Germline CDR1 and CDR2: SGHDT and YYEEEE. The germline V and J ends were trimmed by 0 bases and 3 bases, with 7 bases remaining between them. This CDR3 is 13 amino acids long. In nucleotides, the CDR3 is TGTGCCAGCAGCTTGGAGAGAAACTACGAGCAGTACTTC. Translation: CASSLERNYEQYF.

V gene TRBV10-1 combines with J gene TRBJ2-5; 13 bases fit TRBD2. CDR3 size: 24 residues. Germline V gene sequence: CDR1 WNHNN, CDR2 SYGVQD (reference sequence). Trimming at V came to 2 bases and at J to 5 bases, leaving 29 bases not matched to a gene. CDR3 region: CASSEPYRTASERPTSGRRETQYF. The CDR3 coding sequence is TGCGCCAGCAGTGAGCCGTATCGAACGGCGTCTGAGCGTCCGACTAGCGGGAGGAGGGAGACCCAGTACTTC.

This chain links TRBV5-1 with TRBJ1-2; 8 nucleotides agree with TRBD1. The V segment lost 4 bases and the J segment 6 bases; nucleotides outside the gene matches: 14. CDR3 length: 16 residues. The germline CDR1 and CDR2 sequences are SGHRS and YFSETQ. The CDR3 region has the DNA TGCGCCAGCAGCGAGGACAGGGCTGGGTCGCGTCATGGCTACACCTTC. Its protein is CASSEDRAGSRHGYTF.

J is TRBJ2-7 and V is TRBV18; 7 nucleotides align to TRBD1. The CDR3 totals 14 residues. With 3 bases clipped from V and 6 bases from J, the junction kept 8 bases outside the gene matches. Germline CDR1 is KGHSH and CDR2 is LQKENI. In nucleotides, the CDR3 is TGTGCCAGCTCACCGCGTACAGGGGAAGGCGAGCAGTACTTC. It codes for CASSPRTGEGEQYF.

The CDR3 sequence is CASSFLTSSEQFF. CDR3 bases: TGTGCCAGCAGTTTCCTAACTAGTTCGGAGCAGTTCTTC. J is TRBJ2-1 and V is TRBV27, with a tentative D call TRBD2 (5 bases). Germline lookup yields CDR1 MNHEY and CDR2 SMNVEV (reference sequence). This CDR3 spans 13 amino acids. V was cut by 3 bases and J by 10 bases, with 13 bases left in between.

This chain links TRBV14 with TRBJ1-4; D not certain. Trimming took 4 bases from V and 8 from J, leaving 11 bases between them. Per the germline V gene, CDR1 is SGHDN and CDR2 is FVKESK. The CDR3 totals 13 residues. In nucleotides, the CDR3 is TGTGCCAGCAGCCTTACCTCGGGGGAAAAACTGTTTTTT. The encoded protein is CASSLTSGEKLFF.

The V call is TRBV10-3, the J call TRBJ2-1; 8 bases map to TRBD2. From germline, CDR1 is ENHRY and CDR2 SYGVKD. This CDR3 has 13 amino acids. The trim removed 0 bases at V and 16 bases at J, leaving 8 bases unmatched. CDR3 amino acids: CAISESMGLDKFF. The CDR3 DNA reads as TGTGCCATCAGTGAGTCGATGGGACTAGACAAATTCTTC.

V gene TRBV7-2 combines with J gene TRBJ2-5, with 11 bases fitting TRBD2. Germline loops: CDR1 SGHTA, CDR2 FQGNSA. V lost 5 bases and J lost 4; bases outside the gene matches: 6. CDR3 length: 15 residues. The chain's CDR3 is CASSPRLAGTETQYF. DNA for the CDR3: TGTGCCAGCAGCCCTAGACTAGCGGGAACAGAGACCCAGTACTTC.

The genes are TRBV5-6 and TRBJ1-2, with 9 bases lining up with TRBD1. CDR1 and CDR2 from the germline V gene are SGHDT and YYEEEE. The V gene end was trimmed by 5 bases and the J gene end by 1 base; junction bases not matched to a gene: 12. The CDR3 runs 17 residues. The CDR3 DNA reads as TGTGCCAGCAGACCACAGGGGGCGCATCTCCTTAACTATGGCTACACCTTC. Translating gives CASRPQGAHLLNYGYTF.

The chain joins TRBV7-9 to TRBJ2-1; D may be TRBD2 (5 bases). The germline V gene has CDR1 SEHNR and CDR2 FQNEAQ (reference sequence). The CDR3 runs to 14 residues. Trimming left V 7 bases short and J 8 bases short, with 18 bases between. The CDR3 sequence is CASTTRDFIDEQFF. The CDR3 bases are TGTGCCAGCACCACGAGGGATTTCATCGATGAGCAGTTCTTC.

The chain employs TRBV5-4 and TRBJ2-7; 10 bases map to TRBD2. V was clipped by 7 bases and J by 6 bases; unmatched bases: 7. This CDR3 contains 13 residues. The germline gives CDR1 SGHNT, CDR2 YYREEE (reference sequence). The CDR3 loop is CASQAGGLFEQYF. The CDR3 bases are TGTGCCAGCCAAGCGGGGGGGCTCTTCGAGCAGTACTTC.

This sequence joins TRBV9 and TRBJ1-4, with TRBD1 identical over 8 bases. CDR3 length: 16 residues. Germline V gene data show CDR1 as SGDLS and CDR2 as YYNGEE. V shed 3 bases and J 3 bases; nucleotides not matched to a gene: 7. CDR3: CASSGEGQGANEKLFF. The CDR3 DNA reads TGTGCCAGCAGCGGAGAAGGACAGGGTGCTAATGAAAAACTGTTTTTT. The full variable domain, completed using reference TRBV9 and TRBJ1-4, is DSGVTQTPKHLITATGQRVTLRCSPRSGDLSVYWYQQSLDQGLQFLIQYYNGEERAKGNILERFSAQQFPDLHSELNLSSLELGDSALYFCASSGEGQGANEKLFFGSGTQLSVL.

The chain is built from TRBV28 and TRBJ2-2; 10 bases match TRBD1. Unmatched junction bases numbered 9, after V lost 5 bases and J lost 0 bases. The CDR3 totals 18 residues. In germline, CDR1 is MDHEN, CDR2 SYDVKM. CDR3 coding DNA: TGTGCCAGCAGTGCCTCCGGGACAGGGGCCGCGAACACCGGGGAGCTGTTTTTT. It translates to CASSASGTGAANTGELFF.